Below are 8 T cell receptor beta chains sequenced from a single sample in a study of T cells after somatic rescue of genetic block. This table comes from immunoSEQ multiplex PCR, and its TCRdb copy is limited to in-frame clones, with some not included. The sample has approximately 78,000 clones, approximately 91% seen once. The specimen was peripheral blood mononuclear cells (PBMCs). These receptors came from a young man.

This clone showed up just a few times. The chain couples TRBV7-8 to TRBJ2-3; D unclear. With 1 base removed from V and 6 bases from J, the gap between germline ends came to 8 bases. Germline loops: CDR1 SGHVS, CDR2 FQNEAQ. The CDR3 runs to 13 residues. CDR3 in DNA: TGTGCCAGCAGCTTAGTTCCTGGGGATACGCAGTATTTT. Its translation: CASSLVPGDTQYF. The full variable domain, completed using reference TRBV7-8 and TRBJ2-3, is GAGVSQSPRYKVAKRGQDVALRCDPISGHVSLFWYQQALGQGPEFLTYFQNEAQLDKSGLPSDRFFAERPEGSVSTLKIQRTQQEDSAVYLCASSLVPGDTQYFGPGTRLTVL.

The CDR3 spells CASTEDGIRSGNTIYF. The CDR3 region has the DNA TGTGCCAGCACCGAGGACGGAATCCGCTCTGGAAACACCATATATTTT. This chain links TRBV6-6 with TRBJ1-3; D is uncertain. Germline lookup yields CDR1 MNHNY and CDR2 SVGAGI (reference sequence). Trimming cost V 7 bases and J 0 bases, with 16 bases left between them. The CDR3 consists of 16 residues.

The chain couples TRBV7-9 to TRBJ2-3; D not certain. The CDR3 totals 12 residues. Germline lookup yields CDR1 SEHNR and CDR2 FQNEAQ (reference sequence). The ends were cut back, 8 bases at V and 2 bases at J, with 8 bases in the middle. CDR3 bases: TGTGCCAGCGAAAGGGTCACAGATACGCAGTATTTT. Its translation is CASERVTDTQYF.

The rearrangement joins TRBV11-2 to TRBJ2-7; 9 positions agree with TRBD2. From germline, CDR1 is SGHAT and CDR2 FQNNGV. There are 15 residues in the CDR3. V dropped 5 bases and J dropped 2; count of bases not matched to a gene: 7. The CDR3 sequence is CASSQPTSGTYEQYF. Written as DNA, the CDR3 is TGTGCCAGCAGCCAACCGACTAGCGGAACCTACGAGCAGTACTTC.

The chain has TRBV4-1 and TRBJ1-1; D call uncertain. Germline CDR1 MGHRA, CDR2 YSYEKL. The CDR3 is made up of 14 amino acids. Trimming stripped 4 bases from V and 0 bases from J, with 9 bases between. CDR3 amino acids: CASSRVKMNTEAFF. CDR3 nucleotides: TGCGCCAGCAGCCGGGTCAAAATGAACACTGAAGCTTTCTTT.

J is TRBJ1-2 and V is TRBV30; no definite D call. Between the trimmed V and J ends, which lost 3 bases and 8 bases, there was a span of 16 bases. Looked up from germline, CDR1 is GTSNPN and CDR2 is SVGIG (reference sequence). The CDR3 is 13 residues long. CDR3 sequence (DNA): TGTGCCTGGAGCGATGCCCGGGGAGAGGGCTACACCTTC. Amino acids: CAWSDARGEGYTF.

The table lists this clone with a few counts. V gene TRBV2 combines with J gene TRBJ1-2, with D unclear. The ends were cut back, 2 bases at V and 3 bases at J, with 4 bases in the middle. The CDR3 is 12 residues long. The germline V gene has CDR1 SNHLY and CDR2 FYNNEI. The CDR3 nucleotides read TGTGCCAGCAGTGAACAGGACTATGGCTACACCTTC. Translated: CASSEQDYGYTF.

J is TRBJ2-3 and V is TRBV5-8; maybe TRBD2 (6 bases). V dropped 2 bases and J dropped 7 bases, with 17 bases sitting between them. The CDR3 covers 15 residues. CDR1 is SGHTS and CDR2 is YDEGEE in the germline V gene. The CDR3 protein is CASSLTQGGGNTQYF. The DNA of the CDR3 is TGTGCCAGCAGCTTAACCCAGGGTGGAGGGAATACGCAGTATTTT.